The TCR beta chain under discussion was sequenced for a study of T cell responses to AZD1222 COVID-19 vaccine. CDR1 is MGHDK and CDR2 is SYGVNS in the germline V gene. The CDR3 is 13 amino acids. V dropped 4 bases and J dropped 4 bases, with 10 bases sitting between them. Overall study findings and caveats: Baseline serostatus was positive in only 5 to 7 AZD1222 recipients. Clonal diversity may have been underestimated in mostly white British donors.

This clone was found once. The antigen remains unidentified. Clones were read by immunoSEQ multiplex PCR, and TCRdb kept only the in-frame ones, dropping some. The data contain roughly 180,000 clones, about 91% of them singletons. The chain combines TRBV25-1 with TRBJ1-2; D ambiguous. The sequencing used peripheral blood, collected 28 days after the second AZD1222 dose. The sequence came from an adult who received the AZD1222 COVID-19 vaccine. CDR3 bases: TGTGCCAGCAGTGGCCAAGGCACCTATGGCTACACCTTC. Encoded protein: CASSGQGTYGYTF.